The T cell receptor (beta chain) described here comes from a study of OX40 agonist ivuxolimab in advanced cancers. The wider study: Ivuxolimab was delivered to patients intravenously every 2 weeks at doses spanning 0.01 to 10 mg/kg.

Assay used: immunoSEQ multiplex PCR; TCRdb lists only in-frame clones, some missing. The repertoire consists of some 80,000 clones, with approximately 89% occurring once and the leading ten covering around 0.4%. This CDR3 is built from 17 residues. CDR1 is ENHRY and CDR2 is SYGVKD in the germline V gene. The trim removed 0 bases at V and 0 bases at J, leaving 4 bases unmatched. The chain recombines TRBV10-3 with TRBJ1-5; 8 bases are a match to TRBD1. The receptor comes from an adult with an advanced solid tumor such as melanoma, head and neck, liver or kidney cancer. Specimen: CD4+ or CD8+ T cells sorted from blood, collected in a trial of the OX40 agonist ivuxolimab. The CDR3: CAISESAGGNSNQPQHF. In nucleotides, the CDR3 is TGTGCCATCAGTGAGTCGGCAGGGGGCAATAGCAATCAGCCCCAGCATTTT.